This is a list of T cell receptor beta chains from one sample in a study of shared clonotypes between healthy human individuals. Data came from immunoSEQ multiplex PCR; TCRdb stores just in-frame clones and leaves some out. Altogether 2 million to 2.5 million clones are present, approximately 96% being singletons, with the ten largest covering around 0.13%. Source material: naive CD4+ T cells sorted from blood. These receptors came from a man aged 18-30 years in good health. CDR3s include the opening cysteine and the closing phenylalanine or tryptophan. The order of the fields is clone size, V gene, D gene, J gene, CDR3 protein, CDR3 DNA. A D gene is named only where the DNA matches it firmly. A row's size may be missing; if present it is once, few, many or a size class.

size: -
V: TRBV19
D: -
J: TRBJ2-3
CDR3: CASSIEGAGTDTQYF
DNA: TGTGCCAGTAGTATAGAAGGGGCCGGCACAGATACGCAGTATTTT

size: -
V: TRBV10-3
D: TRBD2
J: TRBJ2-7
CDR3: CAISDSSGVGEQYF
DNA: TGTGCCATCAGTGATTCTAGCGGGGTTGGCGAGCAGTACTTC

size: once
V: TRBV7-2
D: TRBD2
J: TRBJ2-5
CDR3: CASSLAWGSGMGKETQYF
DNA: TGTGCCAGCAGCTTAGCGTGGGGTAGCGGGATGGGAAAAGAGACCCAGTACTTC

size: -
V: TRBV9
D: TRBD2
J: TRBJ2-3
CDR3: CASSAGAGGFTDTQYF
DNA: TGTGCCAGCAGCGCAGGAGCGGGAGGGTTCACAGATACGCAGTATTTT

size: -
V: TRBV29-1
D: TRBD1
J: TRBJ1-4
CDR3: CSVTGGLNEKLFF
DNA: TGCAGCGTCACAGGGGGCTTAAATGAAAAACTGTTTTTT

size: -
V: TRBV27
D: TRBD2
J: TRBJ2-1
CDR3: CASSFRVAGLNEQFF
DNA: TGTGCCAGCAGTTTTAGGGTAGCGGGCCTCAATGAGCAGTTCTTC

size: -
V: TRBV28
D: -
J: TRBJ2-5
CDR3: CASSGAGPETQYF
DNA: TGTGCCAGCAGTGGGGCAGGGCCAGAGACCCAGTACTTC

size: once
V: TRBV5-4
D: -
J: TRBJ2-3
CDR3: CASSPRGSPDTQYF
DNA: TGTGCCAGCAGCCCCAGGGGAAGCCCAGATACGCAGTATTTT

size: once
V: TRBV6-6
D: -
J: TRBJ2-5
CDR3: CASSPRRGQETQYF
DNA: TGTGCCAGCAGCCCCCGTAGGGGCCAAGAGACCCAGTACTTC

size: once
V: TRBV27
D: TRBD1
J: TRBJ1-2
CDR3: CASSSPGQGNYGYTF
DNA: TGTGCCAGCAGTTCGCCGGGACAGGGGAACTATGGCTACACCTTC

size: few
V: TRBV2
D: -
J: TRBJ1-6
CDR3: CASRGYPYNSPLHF
DNA: TGTGCCAGCAGGGGCTACCCCTATAATTCACCCCTCCACTTT

size: -
V: TRBV29-1
D: TRBD1
J: TRBJ2-7
CDR3: CSVALTGLYEQYF
DNA: TGCAGCGTCGCCTTGACAGGGCTCTACGAGCAGTACTTC

size: -
V: TRBV2
D: TRBD1
J: TRBJ2-7
CDR3: CASSEKSTGTGGYEQYF
DNA: TGTGCCAGCAGTGAAAAATCAACCGGGACAGGGGGATACGAGCAGTACTTC

size: -
V: TRBV6-6
D: -
J: TRBJ1-1
CDR3: CASSYIGSRGTEAFF
DNA: TGTGCCAGCAGTTACATTGGGTCCAGGGGCACCGAGGCTTTCTTT

size: -
V: TRBV19
D: -
J: TRBJ1-2
CDR3: CASRTSGGPYGYTF
DNA: TGTGCCAGTAGAACCTCGGGGGGGCCGTATGGCTACACCTTC

size: once
V: TRBV21-1
D: -
J: TRBJ2-7
CDR3: CASSKGGNSYEQYF
DNA: TGTGCCAGCAGCAAAGGAGGCAATTCCTACGAGCAGTACTTC

size: few
V: TRBV19
D: -
J: TRBJ2-2
CDR3: CASSMTGELFF
DNA: TGTGCCAGTAGTATGACCGGGGAGCTGTTTTTT

size: -
V: TRBV7-9
D: -
J: TRBJ2-1
CDR3: CASSFAPLSWTYNEQFF
DNA: TGTGCCAGCAGCTTCGCACCACTAAGCTGGACCTACAATGAGCAGTTCTTC

size: -
V: TRBV2
D: -
J: TRBJ1-5
CDR3: CASSGQAPASPQHF
DNA: TGTGCCAGCAGTGGACAGGCTCCCGCTTCGCCCCAGCATTTT

size: -
V: TRBV6-4
D: TRBD2
J: TRBJ2-5
CDR3: CASSDSCWASGSVSLQETQYF
DNA: TGTGCCAGCAGTGACTCGTGTTGGGCTAGCGGGAGTGTGAGCCTCCAAGAGACCCAGTACTTC

size: -
V: TRBV30
D: -
J: TRBJ1-6
CDR3: CAWSAQGRSPLHF
DNA: TGTGCCTGGAGTGCGCAGGGTCGGTCACCCCTCCACTTT

size: -
V: TRBV7-7
D: TRBD2
J: TRBJ2-1
CDR3: CATRGGPYNEQFF
DNA: TGTGCCACGCGGGGGGGGCCCTACAATGAGCAGTTCTTC

size: -
V: TRBV30
D: TRBD1
J: TRBJ1-4
CDR3: CAWIRRDRGNEKLFF
DNA: TGTGCCTGGATCCGCCGGGACAGGGGAAACGAAAAACTGTTTTTT

size: -
V: TRBV5-1
D: -
J: TRBJ1-4
CDR3: CASSFTGANEKLFF
DNA: TGCGCCAGCAGCTTTACGGGGGCTAATGAAAAACTGTTTTTT

size: -
V: TRBV6-1
D: TRBD1
J: TRBJ2-7
CDR3: CASSGQGAVFEQYF
DNA: TGTGCCAGCAGTGGACAGGGGGCCGTCTTCGAGCAGTACTTC

size: -
V: TRBV4-1
D: -
J: TRBJ1-1
CDR3: CASSQMTGLSFEAFF
DNA: TGCGCCAGCAGCCAGATGACAGGACTTTCCTTTGAAGCTTTCTTT

size: -
V: TRBV23-1
D: -
J: TRBJ1-1
CDR3: CASTQLRLNTEAFF
DNA: TGCGCCAGCACCCAACTCAGGTTGAACACTGAAGCTTTCTTT

size: -
V: TRBV5-1
D: -
J: TRBJ1-1
CDR3: CASSLVGSWNTEAFF
DNA: TGCGCCAGCAGCTTGGTTGGCAGCTGGAACACTGAAGCTTTCTTT

size: -
V: TRBV19
D: TRBD1
J: TRBJ1-6
CDR3: CASSTQWGLGQGGNSPLHF
DNA: TGTGCCAGTAGTACACAGTGGGGACTCGGACAGGGGGGAAATTCACCCCTCCACTTT

size: -
V: TRBV7-2
D: TRBD2
J: TRBJ2-7
CDR3: CASSPGRGGVYEQYF
DNA: TGTGCCAGCAGCCCAGGGCGGGGGGGAGTCTACGAGCAGTACTTC

size: -
V: TRBV28
D: TRBD1
J: TRBJ1-5
CDR3: CASSETGVNYQPQHF
DNA: TGTGCCAGCAGTGAGACAGGGGTTAATTATCAGCCCCAGCATTTT

size: -
V: TRBV6-5
D: -
J: TRBJ2-2
CDR3: CASVRGDTGELFF
DNA: TGTGCCAGCGTTCGAGGGGACACCGGGGAGCTGTTTTTT

size: -
V: TRBV18
D: -
J: TRBJ2-2
CDR3: CASSVQFSNTGELFF
DNA: TGTGCCAGCTCCGTACAGTTCTCGAACACCGGGGAGCTGTTTTTT

size: -
V: TRBV18
D: -
J: TRBJ2-7
CDR3: CASSLGRQGGYEQYF
DNA: TGTGCCAGCTCACTCGGCCGACAGGGAGGCTACGAGCAGTACTTC

size: once
V: TRBV5-1
D: -
J: TRBJ1-3
CDR3: CASSNEGNSGNTIYF
DNA: TGCGCCAGCAGCAATGAGGGGAACTCTGGAAACACCATATATTTT

size: -
V: TRBV7-3
D: -
J: TRBJ2-2
CDR3: CASSQWSPGTGELFF
DNA: TGTGCCAGCAGCCAATGGAGCCCCGGGACCGGGGAGCTGTTTTTT

size: -
V: TRBV5-4
D: -
J: TRBJ2-7
CDR3: CASSLGRVGSYEQYF
DNA: TGTGCCAGCAGCTTGGGGCGGGTCGGCTCCTACGAGCAGTACTTC

size: -
V: TRBV4-3
D: -
J: TRBJ1-3
CDR3: CASSQEPPTGTGNTIYF
DNA: TGCGCCAGCAGCCAAGAACCCCCAACTGGTACTGGAAACACCATATATTTT